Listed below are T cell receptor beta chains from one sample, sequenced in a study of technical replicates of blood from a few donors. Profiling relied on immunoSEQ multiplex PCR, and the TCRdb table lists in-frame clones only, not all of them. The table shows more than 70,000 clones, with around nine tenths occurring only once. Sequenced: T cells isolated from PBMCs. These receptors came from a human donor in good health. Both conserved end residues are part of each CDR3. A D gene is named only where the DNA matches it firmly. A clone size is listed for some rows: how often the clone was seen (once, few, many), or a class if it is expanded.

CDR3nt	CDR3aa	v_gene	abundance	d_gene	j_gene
TGTGCCATCAGCGTACTAGCGGGGGGGCCCAATGAGCAGTTCTTC	CAISVLAGGPNEQFF	TRBV10-3	once	TRBD2	TRBJ2-1
TGTGCCAGCAGTGAATTAATCGGTCGGTTTCGCTACCACTCTGGAAACACCATATATTTT	CASSELIGRFRYHSGNTIYF	TRBV6-1	-	-	TRBJ1-3
TGTGCCAGCAGCTTAAATTCAGGGATAAATGAGCAGTTCTTC	CASSLNSGINEQFF	TRBV7-9	few	-	TRBJ2-1
TGCGCCAGCAGCTTGGTAGGACACTACACTGAAGCTTTCTTT	CASSLVGHYTEAFF	TRBV5-1	-	-	TRBJ1-1
TGTGCCAGCCTTGCGGGACAGGGGGGCTATGGCTACACCTTC	CASLAGQGGYGYTF	TRBV6-1	-	TRBD1	TRBJ1-2
TGTGCCAGCAGTTTATACCAGGGTGTTAGGTACGAGCAGTACTTC	CASSLYQGVRYEQYF	TRBV27	-	-	TRBJ2-7
TGTGCCAGCAGTTGGAACAGGGGGGATGGCTACACCTTC	CASSWNRGDGYTF	TRBV6-6	-	TRBD1	TRBJ1-2
TGTGCCAGTAGTATAGAGACAGGTGCTGGCTTCAATGAGCAGTTCTTC	CASSIETGAGFNEQFF	TRBV19	-	-	TRBJ2-1
TGTGCCAGCGTTAGCGGCCCCTCCTACAATGAGCAGTTCTTC	CASVSGPSYNEQFF	TRBV28	-	-	TRBJ2-1
TGTGCCAGCGGGGAGGGGGGTGGCCCCTACGAGCAGTACTTC	CASGEGGGPYEQYF	TRBV2	-	-	TRBJ2-7
TGTGCCAGCAGCTTATCGATTTTGAGCTCTGGAAACACCATATATTTT	CASSLSILSSGNTIYF	TRBV11-3	once	-	TRBJ1-3
TGTGCCAGCAGCCAATTCCAGGGTCCCGGGGAGCTGTTTTTT	CASSQFQGPGELFF	TRBV5-5	-	-	TRBJ2-2
TGTGCCAGCAGAGGGACTGACGATCCCCCGTCAGAAGCTTTCTTT	CASRGTDDPPSEAFF	TRBV6-5	-	-	TRBJ1-1
TGTGCCAGCAGCTTAGCCCTGAGGCTAGCCTCCGCTGAGCAGTTCTTC	CASSLALRLASAEQFF	TRBV7-9	once	-	TRBJ2-1
TGTGCCAGCAGCTCTCTCCCAGACGGGTCTTTGGAGACCCAGTACTTC	CASSSLPDGSLETQYF	TRBV7-9	-	-	TRBJ2-5
TGTGCCAGCAGCCAAGAAAGACTAGCGGGCACAGATACGCAGTATTTT	CASSQERLAGTDTQYF	TRBV14	-	TRBD2	TRBJ2-3
TGTGCCAGTAGTGACCACAGGGGCGGGGGCTACACCTTC	CASSDHRGGGYTF	TRBV19	once	TRBD1	TRBJ1-2
TGTGCCTGGTGGGACATTCTAGGAGAGACCCAGTACTTC	CAWWDILGETQYF	TRBV30	-	-	TRBJ2-5
TGTGCTAGTGGTTTGGACAGGATCGGGCTCCACTTT	CASGLDRIGLHF	TRBV12-5	few	-	TRBJ1-6
TGTGCCAGCACGGGGGACCCTCCCTACGAGCAGTACTTC	CASTGDPPYEQYF	TRBV6-1	once	-	TRBJ2-7
TGCGCCAGCAGCCAAGACGTGGGCGGGGGCGCGGAGCGCTATGGCTACACCTTC	CASSQDVGGGAERYGYTF	TRBV4-1	-	-	TRBJ1-2
TGTGCCAGCAGTATCCGTAGCAATCAGCCCCAGCATTTT	CASSIRSNQPQHF	TRBV28	few	-	TRBJ1-5
TGTGCCAGTAGTATATCGGGACTAGCGGGGCAGGGACAAGAGACCCAGTACTTC	CASSISGLAGQGQETQYF	TRBV19	-	TRBD2	TRBJ2-5
TGTGCCAGCAGTGAGGTGGCGCCCACCAGGTCTAGCACAGATACGCAGTATTTT	CASSEVAPTRSSTDTQYF	TRBV2	-	-	TRBJ2-3
TGTGCCAGCGTAAGCTTGGATATAGTTGTACAGAACTATGGCTACACCTTC	CASVSLDIVVQNYGYTF	TRBV5-6	-	-	TRBJ1-2
TGTGCCAGCAATTCCTTAGCGGGCAATCAGCCCCAGCATTTT	CASNSLAGNQPQHF	TRBV27	-	-	TRBJ1-5
TGTGCCAGCAGTTACGGGAGTGCCAGCTACGAGCAGTACTTC	CASSYGSASYEQYF	TRBV6-5	-	-	TRBJ2-7
TGTGCCAGCAGCCACTCACTAGCGGGAGAGACCCAGTACTTC	CASSHSLAGETQYF	TRBV4-2	-	TRBD2	TRBJ2-5
TGTGCCATCAGAAGACAGGGGGACGGTCAGGATTCGAACACCGGGGAGCTGTTTTTT	CAIRRQGDGQDSNTGELFF	TRBV10-3	-	TRBD1	TRBJ2-2
TGTGCCAGCAGTGAAATCCAGGGGGGCAATCAGCCCCAGCATTTT	CASSEIQGGNQPQHF	TRBV6-1	-	TRBD1	TRBJ1-5
TGTGCCAGTAGTGGCGAGTACAGCCAAAGCAATCAGCCCCAGCATTTT	CASSGEYSQSNQPQHF	TRBV19	-	-	TRBJ1-5
TGCGCCAGCAGCCACTTCTCGGGGGGAAATAGCAATCAGCCCCAGCATTTT	CASSHFSGGNSNQPQHF	TRBV4-1	-	-	TRBJ1-5
TGTGCCAGCAGCTTAAGGGCGGGAGGGCCCGTGGATACGCAGTATTTT	CASSLRAGGPVDTQYF	TRBV11-2	-	TRBD2	TRBJ2-3
TGTGCCAGCAGTAGCCTCCTAAATGAGCAGTTCTTC	CASSSLLNEQFF	TRBV6-1	-	-	TRBJ2-1
TGCGCCAGCAGCCATCAAGGACAGGGCAGCACAGATACGCAGTATTTT	CASSHQGQGSTDTQYF	TRBV4-1	-	TRBD1	TRBJ2-3
TGTGCCAGTAGTATACAAGGGAGTTCAACTAATGAAAAACTGTTTTTT	CASSIQGSSTNEKLFF	TRBV19	-	-	TRBJ1-4
TGTGCCAGCGTACCGCTTGCGGGGGGCCTCACCGGGGAGCTGTTTTTT	CASVPLAGGLTGELFF	TRBV11-2	-	TRBD2	TRBJ2-2
TGTGCCAGTAGTCCCCGTGGGGGAGGGCTGAGCTCCTACGAGCAGTACTTC	CASSPRGGGLSSYEQYF	TRBV19	-	TRBD2	TRBJ2-7
TGCGCCAGCAGCCAAGTACGGGGGGCCTTTAAAGAGACCCAGTACTTC	CASSQVRGAFKETQYF	TRBV4-1	-	-	TRBJ2-5
TGCGCCAGCAGCCAGCGGACTAGCGGGAGTCTGGGGGGGCTCAATGAGCAGTTCTTC	CASSQRTSGSLGGLNEQFF	TRBV4-1	-	TRBD2	TRBJ2-1
TGTGCCAGCAGCTTATGGACTAGCGGTTACACAGATACGCAGTATTTT	CASSLWTSGYTDTQYF	TRBV7-9	-	TRBD2	TRBJ2-3
TGTGCCAGCAGCCGAGATTACAGGGGCAATCAGCCCCAGCATTTT	CASSRDYRGNQPQHF	TRBV6-1	-	-	TRBJ1-5
TGTGCCAGCTCACCAGGGGGACAGGGAGGCTACACCTTC	CASSPGGQGGYTF	TRBV18	-	TRBD1	TRBJ1-2
TGTGCCACCGCCCTCGCGAGGGAGCCAGACGAGCAGTACTTC	CATALAREPDEQYF	TRBV6-5	-	-	TRBJ2-7
TGTGCCAGCAGCTCAAACCAGGGTTCCCAGCCCCAGCATTTT	CASSSNQGSQPQHF	TRBV7-8	-	-	TRBJ1-5
TGTGCCAGCAGTCCTTCCCGGGACAGATCCTACGAGCAGTACTTC	CASSPSRDRSYEQYF	TRBV2	-	TRBD1	TRBJ2-7
TGTGCCAGCAGTCATTTTGGTCAGGCTGAATATGGCTACACCTTC	CASSHFGQAEYGYTF	TRBV25-1	-	-	TRBJ1-2
TGCGCCAGCAGCCAAGCTCGGGGTCGGTCTATGAACACTGAAGCTTTCTTT	CASSQARGRSMNTEAFF	TRBV4-1	-	-	TRBJ1-1
TGTGCCTGGAGTGTACTTAGCGGGGGGGCAGCAGATACGCAGTATTTT	CAWSVLSGGAADTQYF	TRBV30	once	TRBD2	TRBJ2-3
TGTGCCAGCAGTGGAGGACAGCCTCTGAACACCGGGGAGCTGTTTTTT	CASSGGQPLNTGELFF	TRBV7-2	-	-	TRBJ2-2
TGTGCCAGCAGTCCACAGGGCCGGGGCACTGAAGCTTTCTTT	CASSPQGRGTEAFF	TRBV6-5	-	-	TRBJ1-1
TGTGCCAGCAGCGTACAGTTGAACACTGAAGCTTTCTTT	CASSVQLNTEAFF	TRBV9	-	-	TRBJ1-1
TGTGCCAGCAGCTTGTCCCTCCTAGCGGGGAGCACAGATACGCAGTATTTT	CASSLSLLAGSTDTQYF	TRBV5-8	-	TRBD2	TRBJ2-3
TGTGCCAGTAGTATAGTGCGGGGAGAAAGGAATGAGCAGTTCTTC	CASSIVRGERNEQFF	TRBV19	-	-	TRBJ2-1